Below, 30 T cell receptor beta chains from the same sample are listed, as sequenced in a study of T cells in Graves' hyperthyroidism and ophthalmopathy. Amplification of TCR beta CDR3 regions was performed using RNA transcripts as template. First-round RT-PCR of the TCR CDR3 relied on the HTBI primer set. MiXCR, applied by TCRdb to the multiplex PCR reads, yields one record per CDR3 protein. The sample records 300,000 to 450,000 distinct CDR3 sequences, more than 20% being singletons. Sequenced: blood. These receptors were taken from a man between 50 and 59 years old with Graves' hyperthyroidism.

The chain recombines TRBV29-1 with TRBJ2-2; D perhaps matches TRBD1 (6 bases). V dropped 2 bases and J dropped 2 bases, with 21 bases sitting between them. CDR1 is SQVTM, CDR2 ANQGSEA, per germline. The CDR3 length is 18 residues. This CDR3 is CSVERAGAWYNNTGELFF. The CDR3 coding sequence is TGCAGCGTTGAACGGGCAGGGGCCTGGTACAACAACACCGGGGAGCTGTTTTTT.

The chain links TRBV5-1 to TRBJ2-5, with D hard to call. V dropped 4 bases and J dropped 2 bases, with 15 bases sitting between them. Per the germline V gene, CDR1 is SGHRS and CDR2 is YFSETQ. The CDR3 is made up of 15 amino acids. The CDR3 nucleotides read TGCGCCAGCAGCCCGTGGGTCGGACGACAAGAGACCCAGTACTTC. Protein: CASSPWVGRQETQYF.

The chain combines TRBV9 with TRBJ2-1, with 8 bases fitting TRBD2. There are 15 residues in the CDR3. V trimming: 3 bases; J trimming: 3 bases; junction bases outside the gene matches: 5. CDR1 is SGDLS, CDR2 YYNGEE, per germline. CDR3 protein: CASSATSVFYNEQFF. The CDR3 DNA sequence: TGTGCCAGCAGCGCGACTAGCGTATTCTACAATGAGCAGTTCTTC.

This clonotype was picked up a small number of times. This chain links TRBV12-3 or TRBV12-4 with TRBJ2-1; D is unresolved. Trimming removed 3 bases from V and 6 bases from J, with 6 bases in between. CDR3 length: 12 amino acids. The CDR3, as DNA: TGTGCCAGCAGTTTCAGAACCAATGAGCAGTTCTTC. Its translation is CASSFRTNEQFF.

This clonotype was counted only a few times. The chain carries TRBV20-1 and TRBJ1-5; D is unresolved. Trimming cost V 4 bases and J 4 bases, with 17 bases left between them. Germline assignment: CDR1 DFQATT and CDR2 SNEGSKA (reference sequence). The CDR3 is 15 residues long. The CDR3 DNA reads as TGCAGTGCTACAATAACTGGGGAGGAAAATCAGCCCCAGCATTTT. Encoded protein: CSATITGEENQPQHF.

This clonotype was found many times. The chain combines TRBV12-3 or TRBV12-4 with TRBJ1-5; D unclear. CDR3 length equals 14 residues. V was pared by 2 bases and J by 0 bases, with 5 bases between. The DNA of the CDR3 is TGTGCCAGCAGTTTAAGCAATAGCAATCAGCCCCAGCATTTT. Translation gives CASSLSNSNQPQHF.

In this sample, this clonotype turned up once. CDR3 in DNA: TGTGCCAGCAGTTCAAGCGGGAGTGGAATCGAGCAGTACTTC. It yields the protein CASSSSGSGIEQYF. The chain uses TRBV27 and TRBJ2-7, with TRBD2 matching over 8 bases. CDR3 size: 14 residues. The germline V gene has CDR1 MNHEY and CDR2 SMNVEV (reference sequence). After removal of 4 bases from V and 6 bases from J, the junction contained 8 bases not matched to a gene.

This chain uses TRBV19 with TRBJ1-1; possibly TRBD1 for D (5 bases). CDR1 is LNHDA and CDR2 is SQIVND in the germline V gene (reference sequence). The CDR3 sequence is 13 residues long. Between the trimmed V and J ends, which lost 3 bases and 4 bases, there was a span of 9 bases. The CDR3 DNA reads as TGTGCCAGTAGTATTACCAGGGCCACTGAAGCTTTCTTT. Residues: CASSITRATEAFF.

Only a few counts were recorded for this clonotype. The chain links TRBV11-3 to TRBJ2-1; 7 bases match TRBD2. Per the germline V gene, CDR1 is SGHNT and CDR2 is YENEEA. This CDR3 contains 16 residues. J was trimmed by 2 bases and V by 5 bases; bases with no gene match: 9. DNA of the CDR3: TGTGCCAGCAGCCCTGGCGTCGGGGGGACCTACAATGAGCAGTTCTTC. It is translated as CASSPGVGGTYNEQFF.

This clonotype was detected a few times. The chain recombines TRBV7-9 with TRBJ2-7; 7 bases map to TRBD2. The junction had 4 bases not matched to a gene; V was cut back by 5 bases and J by 6 bases. Germline loops: CDR1 SEHNR, CDR2 FQNEAQ (reference sequence). The CDR3 totals 12 residues. In DNA, the CDR3 is TGTGCCAGCAGCGCGGGAGAATCCGAGCAGTACTTC. This encodes CASSAGESEQYF.

The chain employs TRBV19 and TRBJ2-6; no firm D call. CDR1 and CDR2 from the germline V gene are LNHDA and SQIVND (reference sequence). The CDR3 sequence is 17 residues long. Trimming took 6 bases from V and 0 from J, leaving 15 bases between them. The CDR3, as DNA: TGTGCCAGTAGGCACAGCAAATTCAGCTCTGGGGCCAACGTCCTGACTTTC. This gives the protein CASRHSKFSSGANVLTF.

This sequence joins TRBV18 and TRBJ2-5; tentatively, D is TRBD1 (6 bases). Deletions cut 5 bases from V and 2 bases from J, with 9 bases between. The germline CDR1 and CDR2 sequences are KGHSH and LQKENI. The CDR3 has 13 amino acids. The DNA for the CDR3 is TGTGCCAGCTCAAAAGGACAGCAAGAGACCCAGTACTTC. Encoded protein: CASSKGQQETQYF.

V usage is TRBV12-3 or TRBV12-4 and J usage is TRBJ2-7; D may be TRBD1 (5 bases). V was clipped by 7 bases and J by 7 bases, with 11 bases between them. This CDR3 comprises 11 residues. CDR3 sequence reads: CASTLPGEQYF. CDR3 DNA sequence: TGTGCCAGCACCCTCCCAGGGGAGCAGTACTTC.

This clonotype occurred once. A read error may account for a junction end that differs from germline. The gene calls are TRBV6-1 and TRBJ1-2; D gene ambiguous. The CDR3 is 12 residues long. Germline V gene data show CDR1 as MNHNS and CDR2 as SASEGT. DNA for the CDR3: TGTGCCAGCGGTGAAGCGCGGGTGAGCTACACCTTC. It specifies CASGEARVSYTF.

This chain joins TRBV6-1 and TRBJ2-1; D is unresolved. Germline-derived CDR1 and CDR2 are MNHNS and SASEGT. This CDR3 has 16 residues. The germline V and J ends were trimmed by 2 bases and 4 bases, with 15 bases remaining between them. The CDR3 is CASSEQVAPSYNEQFF. The CDR3 DNA sequence: TGTGCCAGCAGTGAACAGGTAGCCCCCTCGTACAATGAGCAGTTCTTC.

V usage is TRBV15 and J usage is TRBJ2-3; D call uncertain. V lost 0 bases to trimming and J lost 3 bases, with 4 bases between them. The CDR3 totals 13 residues. Germline V gene lookup returns CDR1 LNHNV and CDR2 YYDKDF (reference sequence). As DNA, the CDR3 is TGTGCCACCAGCAGAGATCGGACAGATACGCAGTATTTT. Amino acid sequence: CATSRDRTDTQYF.

The V gene is TRBV5-1, the J gene TRBJ2-5, with TRBD2 matching 11 bases. With 6 bases clipped from V and 5 bases from J, the junction kept 9 bases outside the gene matches. Germline assignment: CDR1 SGHRS and CDR2 YFSETQ. CDR3 length equals 15 residues. The CDR3 nucleotides are TGCGCCAGCACCGAACTAGCGGGAGTCGGGGAGACCCAGTACTTC. It codes for CASTELAGVGETQYF.

This clonotype was recorded at least ten times. The J gene is TRBJ2-7, the V gene TRBV6-1; TRBD2 agrees at 7 bases. Germline CDR1 reads MNHNS; CDR2 reads SASEGT. J was trimmed by 4 bases and V by 5 bases; bases with no gene match: 14. This CDR3 spans 16 amino acids. The chain's CDR3 is CASSRSGASGEYEQYF. The CDR3 nucleotides read TGTGCCAGCAGTAGGTCTGGGGCTAGCGGAGAGTACGAGCAGTACTTC.

This clonotype showed up just once. The chain carries TRBV5-1 and TRBJ2-1; TRBD1 aligns across 9 bases. CDR1 and CDR2 (germline): SGHRS, YFSETQ. The CDR3 loop spans 20 amino acids. J lost 6 bases, V lost 6 bases, and 25 bases had no gene match. The CDR3 loop is CASKGQAGGAFAGQGNEQFF. CDR3 DNA: TGCGCCAGCAAGGGGCAGGCAGGGGGCGCGTTTGCGGGACAGGGCAATGAGCAGTTCTTC.

This clonotype was observed a handful of times. The limits of the CDR3 on the DNA are not certain, so only TCRdb's listed CDR3 is given. The chain combines TRBV3-1 with TRBJ2-3; the listed D gene, TRBD1, was not tested against the DNA. Looked up from germline, CDR1 is LGHDT and CDR2 is YNNKEL (reference sequence). Counting both end residues, the CDR3 totals 17 amino acids. CDR3 region: CASSLSGRAALWNTQYF.

The chain employs TRBV19 and TRBJ2-5; D might be TRBD2 (6 bases). The CDR3 has 15 residues. The V gene lost 7 bases and the J gene lost 1 base, with 16 bases spanning the gap. Looked up from germline, CDR1 is LNHDA and CDR2 is SQIVND (reference sequence). CDR3 nucleotide sequence: TGTGCCAGTAAGGCGGGGAATTGGGGCCAAGAGACCCAGTACTTC. Translated, it gives CASKAGNWGQETQYF.

V is TRBV6-2 or TRBV6-3 and J is TRBJ1-1, with 8 nucleotides matching TRBD1. This CDR3 region has 15 residues. The V segment lost 7 bases and the J segment 3 bases; nucleotides outside the gene matches: 10. Looked up from germline, CDR1 is MNHEY and CDR2 is SVGEGT. In DNA form, the CDR3 reads TGTGCCAGCAACCAGGGGGCCCCGACGGACACTGAAGCTTTCTTT. This encodes CASNQGAPTDTEAFF.

This clonotype was recorded at least ten times. The chain couples TRBV12-3 or TRBV12-4 to TRBJ2-2; 12 nucleotides line up with TRBD2. Losses at the gene ends were 3 bases for V and 7 bases for J; bases not matched to a gene: 12. The CDR3 contains 18 residues. CDR3 nucleotides: TGTGCCAGCAGTTTTCCTGGAGGAGGGACTAGCGGGTTCGGGGAGCTGTTTTTT. It translates to CASSFPGGGTSGFGELFF.

V usage is TRBV5-1 and J usage is TRBJ2-5, with 10 bases matching TRBD2. The CDR3 consists of 14 residues. The trim removed 2 bases at V and 5 bases at J, leaving 3 bases unmatched. CDR1 SGHRS and CDR2 YFSETQ come from the germline V gene. The CDR3 DNA sequence: TGCGCCAGCAGCTTTCTAGCGGGAGTGGAGACCCAGTACTTC. Translated, it gives CASSFLAGVETQYF.

The rearrangement joins TRBV12-3 or TRBV12-4 to TRBJ1-4, with a possible D match to TRBD1 (5 bases). V was pared by 5 bases and J by 4 bases, with 17 bases between. CDR3 length: 16 residues. Here the CDR3 DNA reads TGTGCCAGCAGTGAAACTCAGCTCGGGGGTAATGAAAAACTGTTTTTT. It translates to CASSETQLGGNEKLFF.

There are a few counts of this clonotype. V and J are TRBV18 and TRBJ2-5; 8 nucleotides match TRBD1. The CDR3 has 19 amino acids. The J segment lost 5 bases and the V segment lost 0 bases, leaving 17 bases of the junction unmatched. The germline CDR1 and CDR2 sequences are KGHSH and LQKENI. The CDR3 nucleotides are TGTGCCAGCTCACCACCTTTCCGCTCGGGACAGGCCTTGCGGGAGACCCAGTACTTC. Protein: CASSPPFRSGQALRETQYF.

In this sample, this clonotype turned up a few times. This chain uses TRBV20-1 with TRBJ2-3, with D unclear. Looked up from germline, CDR1 is DFQATT and CDR2 is SNEGSKA (reference sequence). The V end lost 1 base, the J end lost 5 bases, and 13 bases lay between the germline ends. CDR3 length equals 14 residues. CDR3 coding DNA: TGCAGTGCTAGAGGGACCGGAGAAATAGATACGCAGTATTTT. Residues: CSARGTGEIDTQYF.

The rearrangement joins TRBV7-9 to TRBJ2-3, with D tentatively TRBD2 (6 bases). V was cut by 2 bases and J by 2 bases, with 17 bases left in between. CDR1 and CDR2 from the germline V gene are SEHNR and FQNEAQ (reference sequence). The CDR3 extends over 17 amino acids. The CDR3 is CASSLSPDTSYTDTQYF. The CDR3, as DNA: TGTGCCAGCAGCTTAAGTCCAGATACTAGCTACACAGATACGCAGTATTTT.

In this sample, this clonotype turned up many times. This chain connects TRBV24-1 to TRBJ2-1, with 10 nucleotides matching TRBD1. Germline trimming cut 4 bases from V and 6 bases from J; bases unmatched to any gene: 8. The germline gives CDR1 KGHDR, CDR2 SFDVKD. The CDR3 runs 16 residues. CDR3 amino acids: CATSDSGTGDRNEQFF. The CDR3 DNA reads as TGTGCCACCAGTGACTCCGGGACAGGGGATCGCAATGAGCAGTTCTTC.

The sample holds many counts of this clonotype. Here the CDR3 reads CASSVGLAGPPTYEQYF. The CDR3 DNA is TGTGCCAGCAGCGTAGGACTAGCGGGACCCCCCACCTACGAGCAGTACTTC. The chain employs TRBV9 and TRBJ2-7, with 11 bases lining up with TRBD2. In germline, CDR1 is SGDLS, CDR2 YYNGEE. Trimming took 0 bases from V and 2 from J; bases not matched to a gene: 7. This CDR3 is built from 17 residues.